The present T cell receptor beta chain was sequenced within a study of blood T cell repertoires in COVID-19 (dated by TCRdb to 2020 to 2021). At the level of the whole study: Samples covering the acute and convalescent phases of COVID-19 were provided by collaborators in the United States, Italy and Spain. Subjects who had been exposed to COVID-19, were actively infected with it, or had recovered from it provided the deeply sampled blood TCRbeta repertoires that made up the dataset. A freely available public database, intended as a resource for researchers studying the immune response to SARS-CoV-2, is where the repertoires were released. The material from the prospective study consisted of cDNA or gDNA derived from T cells, B-cell-depleted T cells, or PBMCs. Nearly every sample came with metadata listing a de-identified subject ID, COVID-19 status, age in years and sex. Samples were obtained from the ongoing ImmuneRACE study (first 160 participants) and from over 1,000 subjects provided by 6 global collaborators. Where HLA class I and class II types were available, the types were taken from metadata supplied by the sample provider, not from assay-based typing.

With respect to this clone: It has no known antigen specificity. Per-base qualities were not stored, and no clone one base away is much larger.

The germline V gene sets CDR1 to SGHNT and CDR2 to YENEEA. Relative to germline, V is missing 4 bases and J is missing 9 bases, with 14 bases of the junction outside any gene match. The CDR3 contains 16 residues, cysteine and phenylalanine counted. CDR3 DNA only is kept here, 48 bases in frame from base 1. The paper's findings and limits, for the study overall: How much clinical and demographic metadata was included differed by source and by participant, and the metadata was provided uncurated.

TCRbeta CDR3 regions were amplified from genomic DNA by means of the immunoSEQ Assay, a bias-controlled multiplex PCR. The authors' pipeline ran thus. Nucleated cell counts per sample were estimated from amplification of reference gene primers within the assay. To quantify the absolute abundance of each unique TCRbeta CDR3 rearrangement, sequence reads were collapsed and filtered. For each sample, productive Simpson clonality was calculated as the square root of Simpson's diversity index across productive rearrangements. In TCRdb, the immuneACCESS table is reduced to in-frame sequences with V and J assigned. These tables do not hold every clone; where another copy was compared, an unresolved V gene accounts for under half, and the others remain unexplained. The V and J calls and clone size come from that table; D and trimming were worked out from the DNA. Present in this sample are 250,000 to 350,000 clones, approximately 88% of which were seen just once. Of the sample, about 1.6% is held by the ten largest clones.

One collaborating source in Seattle enrolled patients during active infection and followed them longitudinally through the course of disease. Each collaborating institution followed its own protocols to collect whole blood in K2EDTA tubes. Collaborator samples were shipped for TCRbeta analysis as frozen whole blood, isolated PBMCs, or DNA extracted from either sample type. The TCR comes from a human donor with COVID-19, enrolled during active disease. The donor label of this sample is uncertain. Sequencing was done on a sample of peripheral blood. Rearrangement joined TRBV11-3 to TRBJ2-1; TRBD2 fits 8 bases in the junction. The bases read TGTGCCAGCAGCTCCACCGGGACTAGGAGGGCCGGTGAGCAGTTCTTC. Its protein is CASSSTGTRRAGEQFF.